The 2 T cell receptor beta chains below were found in one sample sequenced in a study of cytomegalovirus exposure and HLA in healthy donors listed by TCRdb under 2017. Library preparation used the immunoSEQ multiplex PCR assay. The multiplex PCR relied on a mix of 60 forward primers for TCR Vbeta segments and 13 reverse primers for TCR Jbeta segments. Held by TCRdb, this immuneACCESS table contains in-frame sequences only and omits some clones. Under half of the omission traces to an unresolved V gene where checked; the cause of the rest is unknown. The sample table holds under 200,000 clones, of which 75% to 80% were seen once. Around an eighth of the sample is held by the ten biggest clonotypes. The sequenced sample was PBMCs. Receptors were obtained from a man over 45 in good health and CMV-seropositive.

The CDR3 bases are TGTGCCAGCACCCGACGGGGGGATCAGCCCCAGCATTTT. Amino acids: CASTRRGDQPQHF. The chain has TRBV19 and TRBJ1-5; tentative D call: TRBD1 (5 bases). CDR1 and CDR2 from the germline V gene are LNHDA and SQIVND (reference sequence). V shed 9 bases and J shed 5 bases, with 14 bases lying between them. The CDR3 is 13 amino acids.

The chain is built from TRBV7-9 and TRBJ1-5; 8 bases line up with TRBD1. CDR3 length: 14 amino acids. Germline-derived CDR1 and CDR2 are SEHNR and FQNEAQ (reference sequence). V trimming: 5 bases; J trimming: 3 bases; junction bases outside the gene matches: 3. The CDR3 spells CASSQTGDNQPQHF. In nucleotides, the CDR3 is TGTGCCAGCAGCCAGACAGGGGACAATCAGCCCCAGCATTTT. The variable domain in full, completed from reference TRBV7-9 and TRBJ1-5, reads DTGVSQNPRHKITKRGQNVTFRCDPISEHNRLYWYRQTLGQGPEFLTYFQNEAQLEKSRLLSDRFSAERPKGSFSTLEIQRTEQGDSAMYLCASSQTGDNQPQHFGDGTRLSIL.